This TCR beta chain emerged from a study of tumor and adjacent non-tumor tissue in lung cancer. The overall study: The patients, 10 men and roughly 5 women, were roughly 30 to 80 with stage I to III disease.

A modified ARM-PCR protocol with three rounds of nested PCR amplified TCRbeta. TCRdb reanalysed the multiplex PCR reads using MiXCR and keeps one entry per CDR3 protein. The table has 40,000 to 60,000 distinct CDR3 sequences, around 59% seen once; the top ten hold around 30%. RNA was extracted from bulk tissue without any cell sorting. More than 3 cm separated this lung sample from the edge of the tumor. Donors were chemotherapy-naive, newly diagnosed lung cancer surgical patients in China, August–late 2014. Points on this clonotype: Its antigen is not identified. A much bigger clone sits one base away, suggesting this may be a read error.

Study results and limitations: Normal lung showed higher cumulative top 100 clone frequency than tumor. Tumor tissue had significantly higher TCR diversity than normal lung.

The origin of this receptor is a woman aged 70 to 79 with non-small cell lung cancer. The specimen was distant non-tumor lung tissue.

The CDR3 nucleotides read TGTGCCAGGAGTGAAGCGGGAGGGAAACCCGGGGAGCTGTTTTTT. This gives the protein CARSEAGGKPGELFF. V and J are TRBV2 and TRBJ2-2; 10 bases are a match to TRBD2. The CDR3 has 15 amino acids. CDR1 SNHLY and CDR2 FYNNEI come from the germline V gene.